This TCR beta chain was retrieved from a study of OX40 agonist ivuxolimab in advanced cancers. For the study at large: Hepatocellular carcinoma, melanoma, renal cell or head and neck cancer affected the dose-escalation patients. Points from the study as a whole: There were, on average, more expanded clones in CD8+ T cells than in CD4+. Specificity for antigen went undetermined in the expanded peripheral T cells.

Measured with immunoSEQ multiplex PCR; TCRdb has only the in-frame clones, and not every one. The table has 75,000 to 80,000 clones, 85% to 95% seen once. The CDR3 length is 13 residues. Germline V CDR1 and CDR2: MNHEY, SMNVEV (reference sequence). Deletions cut 3 bases from V and 3 bases from J, with 9 bases between. A word on this clone: The antigen is unknown.

This specimen was CD4+ or CD8+ T cells sorted from blood, taken in a trial of the OX40 agonist ivuxolimab. V usage is TRBV27 and J usage is TRBJ2-7; possibly TRBD1 for D (5 bases). The sequence was obtained from an adult with an advanced solid tumor such as melanoma, head and neck, liver or kidney cancer. The CDR3 region is CASSFREGYEQYF. The CDR3 DNA reads as TGTGCCAGCAGTTTCAGGGAAGGCTACGAGCAGTACTTC.